Below are 14 T cell receptor beta chains sequenced from a single sample in a study of molecular identifiers for immune sequencing clone quantification. TCRdb itself ran the PCR reads through MiXCR, one entry per CDR3 protein. The table lists approximately 670,000 distinct CDR3 sequences, roughly 21% of them singletons. Source material: naive CD8+ T cells from blood, with Jurkat cell RNA spiked in. The subset is: FACS-sorted CD8+CD4-CCR7+CD45RA+ naive T cells. All receptors derive from a human donor in good health. Some libraries in this study had Jurkat cell RNA spiked in.

This clonotype was picked up many times. The V call is TRBV6-5, the J call TRBJ2-1; possible D gene TRBD2, 5 bases. Germline CDR1 reads MNHEY; CDR2 reads SVGAGI. The germline V and J ends were trimmed by 2 bases and 12 bases, with 14 bases remaining between them. This CDR3 has 13 amino acids. The CDR3 DNA reads as TGTGCCAGCAGTTACCGCTGGACTGCCGGGCAGTTCTTC. Translation: CASSYRWTAGQFF.

This sequence joins TRBV5-1 and TRBJ2-2; TRBD1 is a possible D gene (6 bases). CDR3 length equals 15 residues. The germline V and J ends were trimmed by 5 bases and 1 base, with 12 bases remaining between them. From germline, CDR1 is SGHRS and CDR2 YFSETQ. The CDR3 sequence is CASREMDRNTGELFF. The CDR3 DNA follows: TGCGCCAGCAGGGAAATGGACAGGAACACCGGGGAGCTGTTTTTT.

This clonotype was detected ten times or more. The CDR3 sequence: CASSLAGNYNEQFF. The CDR3, as DNA: TGTGCCAGCAGCTTAGCGGGGAACTACAATGAGCAGTTCTTC. The chain uses TRBV7-9 and TRBJ2-1; the D is unclear. V lost 0 bases and J lost 3, with 6 bases in between. This CDR3 is 14 amino acids long. CDR1 and CDR2 (germline): SEHNR, FQNEAQ (reference sequence).

This clonotype occurred many times. In nucleotides, the CDR3 is TGTGCCAGCAGTTGGAGGATCACTGAAGCTTTCTTT. The encoded protein is CASSWRITEAFF. The chain employs TRBV28 and TRBJ1-1; D call uncertain. V was shortened by 4 bases and J by 4 bases, with 7 bases between the two germline ends. Germline CDR1 is MDHEN and CDR2 is SYDVKM. The CDR3 extends over 12 amino acids.

This clonotype was detected a few times. The rearrangement links TRBV19 to TRBJ2-1; D gene unclear. The CDR3 totals 15 residues. V lost 5 bases, J lost 0 bases, and 11 bases lay in between. Germline CDR1 LNHDA, CDR2 SQIVND (reference sequence). The CDR3 nucleotides read TGTGCCAGTAGTTTACAGACAAGCTCCTACAATGAGCAGTTCTTC. Protein product: CASSLQTSSYNEQFF.

Remarks on this clonotype: This may arise from a read error, as a much more abundant clone is one base away. This likely comes from a read error, as the CDR3 has no conserved phenylalanine or tryptophan at its end. It is unclear where the CDR3 begins or ends on the DNA, so no DNA is shown, and the CDR3 is as TCRdb lists it. The V gene is TRBV2, the J gene TRBJ1-1; TRBD1 is the table's D call, not checked against the DNA. The CDR3 adds up to 11 amino acids, both ends counted. Germline loops: CDR1 SNHLY, CDR2 FYNNEI. CDR3 loop: CASSGVPGGES.

Comments on this clonotype: A much larger clone lies a single base off, so this may be a read error. The V gene is TRBV2, the J gene TRBJ2-1, with D possibly being TRBD1 or TRBD2 (5 bases each). The CDR3 runs to 15 residues. From germline, CDR1 is SNHLY and CDR2 FYNNEI. The CDR3 DNA is TGTGCCAGCACCCTCGGGACCACCTCCTACAATGGGCAGTTCTTC. Residues: CASTLGTTSYNGQFF. The full variable domain, with the rest looked up from reference TRBV2 and TRBJ2-1, is EPEVTQTPSHQVTQMGQEVILRCVPISNHLYFYWYRQILGQKVEFLVSFYNNEISEKSEIFDDQFSVERPDGSNFTLKIRSTKLEDSAMYFCASTLGTTSYNGQFFGPGTRLTVL.

This clonotype was seen more than once but under ten times. The chain employs TRBV27 and TRBJ2-7, with 13 bases identical to TRBD2. V lost 5 bases, J lost 1 base, and 8 bases stayed unmatched. The CDR3 has 17 amino acids. From germline, CDR1 is MNHEY and CDR2 SMNVEV (reference sequence). In nucleotides, the CDR3 is TGTGCCAGCAGTCTTACTAGCGGGAGGGCCGGGTCCTACGAGCAGTACTTC. As protein: CASSLTSGRAGSYEQYF.

With respect to this clonotype: A much larger clone lies one base from this, so it may be a read error. The chain recombines TRBV6-2 or TRBV6-3 with TRBJ2-7; the match to TRBD1 covers 7 bases. CDR3 length: 12 amino acids. CDR1 and CDR2 (germline): MNHEY, SVGEGT. The CDR3 loop reads CARWDSNYEQHF. Written as DNA, the CDR3 is TGTGCCAGATGGGACAGTAACTACGAGCAGCACTTC.

Remarks on this clonotype: At one of its ends the junction is not consistent with the germline gene, which may arise from a read error. The chain carries TRBV3-1 and TRBJ1-1; D possibly corresponds to TRBD1 (5 bases). CDR1 and CDR2 (germline): LGHDT, YNNKEL (reference sequence). This CDR3 comprises 14 residues. The CDR3 loop is CASSQQGGRTKAFF. The CDR3 DNA reads as TGTGCCAGCAGCCAACAGGGAGGGCGGACTAAAGCTTTTTTT. Full variable domain (outside the CDR3, taken from reference TRBV3-1 and TRBJ1-1): DTAVSQTPKYLVTQMGNDKSIKCEQNLGHDTMYWYKQDSKKFLKIMFSYNNKELIINETVPNRFSPKSPDKAHLNLHINSLELGDSAVYFCASSQQGGRTKAFFGQGTRLTVV.

With respect to this clonotype: This sequence may be a read error, since a much larger clone differs from it by one base. The rearrangement uses TRBV7-9 and TRBJ2-6; 8 bases match TRBD1. Germline V CDR1 and CDR2: SEHNR, FQNEAQ (reference sequence). There are 14 residues in the CDR3. CDR3 amino acids: CASSQGAGATVLTF. The CDR3 coding sequence is TGTGCCAGCAGCCAGGGGGCTGGGGCCACCGTCCTGACTTTC.

With regard to this clonotype: Given a much more abundant clone one base away, this may be a read error. The chain uses TRBV5-3 and TRBJ2-7, with TRBD1 identical over 8 bases. TRBV5-3 is an ORF for which the function is uncertain. CDR3 length: 15 residues. CDR3 loop: CASSFGQGGSYERYF. CDR3 nucleotides: TGTGCCAGCAGTTTCGGACAGGGTGGCTCCTACGAGCGGTACTTC.

This clonotype was counted between two and nine times. The chain carries TRBV4-3 and TRBJ2-7; D is undetermined. Trimming left V 0 bases short and J 7 bases short, with 19 bases between. From germline, CDR1 is LGHNA and CDR2 YSLEER. The CDR3 is made up of 16 amino acids. Here the CDR3 reads CASSQDPPSPYREQYF. For the CDR3, the DNA is TGCGCCAGCAGCCAAGACCCCCCATCACCGTATAGAGAGCAGTACTTC.

The chain links TRBV27 to TRBJ2-2; TRBD1 matches 7 bases. Germline CDR1 is MNHEY and CDR2 is SMNVEV (reference sequence). Trimming removed 3 bases from V and 8 bases from J; junction bases left unmatched: 9. The CDR3 is 15 residues long. This CDR3 is CASSFLDRERGELFF. The CDR3, as DNA: TGTGCCAGCAGTTTTCTAGACAGGGAGAGGGGGGAGCTGTTTTTT.